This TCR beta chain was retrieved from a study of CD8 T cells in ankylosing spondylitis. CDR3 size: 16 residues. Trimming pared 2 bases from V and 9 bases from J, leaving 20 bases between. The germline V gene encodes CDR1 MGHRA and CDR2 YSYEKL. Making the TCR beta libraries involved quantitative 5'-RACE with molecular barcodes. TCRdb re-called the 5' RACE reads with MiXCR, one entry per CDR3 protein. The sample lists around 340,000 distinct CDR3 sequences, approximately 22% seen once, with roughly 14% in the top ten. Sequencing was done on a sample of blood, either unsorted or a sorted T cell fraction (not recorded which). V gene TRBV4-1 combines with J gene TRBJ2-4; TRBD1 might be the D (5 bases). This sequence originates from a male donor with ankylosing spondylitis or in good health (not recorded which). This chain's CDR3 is CASSQRQGAGMSIQYF. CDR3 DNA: TGCGCCAGCAGCCAACGTCAAGGGGCAGGGATGAGCATTCAGTACTTC.